Sequencing of this TCR beta chain was carried out in a study of response to subunit inactivated influenza vaccine. MiXCR, applied by TCRdb to the RT-PCR reads, yields one record per CDR3 protein. Here the sample spans approximately 250,000 distinct CDR3 sequences, 12% being singletons. This clonotype turned up a few times. Its specificity is unknown. Study conclusions and caveats: T cells newly recruited by each seasonal influenza vaccination are few, the authors suggested.

The sequenced sample was non-naive T cells sorted from PBMCs, obtained about 14 days before vaccination. The TCR originated in a man aged 50 or older who received an inactivated influenza vaccine.

CDR3 amino acids: CASSQREGTDTQYF. CDR3 coding DNA: TGTGCCAGCTCCCAGCGGGAGGGGACAGATACGCAGTATTTT. This chain connects TRBV18 to TRBJ2-3; 10 bases match TRBD2. Germline trimming cut 6 bases from V and 3 bases from J; bases unmatched to any gene: 3. CDR3 length: 14 amino acids. The germline gives CDR1 KGHSH, CDR2 LQKENI.